A selection of T cell receptor beta chains follows, all from one sample in a study of T cells in localized non-small cell lung cancer. Clones were sequenced by immunoSEQ multiplex PCR, and TCRdb holds only the in-frame ones, with some missing. The sample has 15,000 or so clones, approximately 84% seen once. This specimen was peripheral blood, taken before any cancer treatment. These receptors originate from a male donor older than 55 with stage I lung adenocarcinoma. Each CDR3 is given with its conserved first and last residue. The D gene is left open where the match is weak. Clone size appears in some rows only: once, few, many, or a class for an expanded clone.

CDR3nt: TGTGCCAGCAGCCCCATAGGGGTGGAGGCTGCGGTCTTC
CDR3aa: CASSPIGVEAAVF
j_gene: TRBJ2-1
d_gene: .
v_gene: TRBV7-8
abundance: .

CDR3nt: TGCGCCAGCAGCCAAGAGCCCCCCGGGGGCATGTGGGGCAAAAACATTCAGTACTTC
CDR3aa: CASSQEPPGGMWGKNIQYF
j_gene: TRBJ2-4
d_gene: .
v_gene: TRBV4-3
abundance: .

CDR3nt: TGCGCCAGCAGCTTGGGGGCGCGGACCGGGGAGCTGTTTTTT
CDR3aa: CASSLGARTGELFF
j_gene: TRBJ2-2
d_gene: .
v_gene: TRBV5-1
abundance: .

CDR3nt: TGCAGCGTTGTGAACAGAGCCTACGAGCAGTACTTC
CDR3aa: CSVVNRAYEQYF
j_gene: TRBJ2-7
d_gene: .
v_gene: TRBV29-1
abundance: .

CDR3nt: TGTGCCAGCAGTCCAAGAGGGATCTCCTACAATGAGCAGTTCTTC
CDR3aa: CASSPRGISYNEQFF
j_gene: TRBJ2-1
d_gene: .
v_gene: TRBV7-9
abundance: .

CDR3nt: TGTGCCATCAGTGATTCGACTAGCGGGGGATACGAGCAGTACTTC
CDR3aa: CAISDSTSGGYEQYF
j_gene: TRBJ2-7
d_gene: TRBD2
v_gene: TRBV10-3
abundance: .

CDR3nt: TGTGCCAGCAGCCCCCGACAAGCGGGCCTCTCTTACTCCTACGAGCAGTACTTC
CDR3aa: CASSPRQAGLSYSYEQYF
j_gene: TRBJ2-7
d_gene: .
v_gene: TRBV11-2
abundance: few

CDR3nt: TGTGCCATCAGTGAAAGGGCGGGACAGGAGGGGATTAGAACTGAAGCTTTCTTT
CDR3aa: CAISERAGQEGIRTEAFF
j_gene: TRBJ1-1
d_gene: TRBD1
v_gene: TRBV10-3
abundance: .

CDR3nt: TGTGCCAGCAGCCCGGACGGGGGGATGGGTGAAAAACTGTTTTTT
CDR3aa: CASSPDGGMGEKLFF
j_gene: TRBJ1-4
d_gene: .
v_gene: TRBV7-2
abundance: few

CDR3nt: TGTGCCTGGAGTGACAGGGGGACGAGCAATCAGCCCCAGCATTTT
CDR3aa: CAWSDRGTSNQPQHF
j_gene: TRBJ1-5
d_gene: TRBD1
v_gene: TRBV30
abundance: .

CDR3nt: TGTGCCAGCAGTTTATCGAACACCGGGGAGCTGTTTTTT
CDR3aa: CASSLSNTGELFF
j_gene: TRBJ2-2
d_gene: .
v_gene: TRBV27
abundance: .

CDR3nt: TGTGCCAGCAGCTTGGGGGGGCCGGGATACGAGCAGTACTTC
CDR3aa: CASSLGGPGYEQYF
j_gene: TRBJ2-7
d_gene: .
v_gene: TRBV5-4
abundance: .

CDR3nt: TGCGCCAGCAGCTTTCCGGGCTTTGACGAGCAGTACTTC
CDR3aa: CASSFPGFDEQYF
j_gene: TRBJ2-7
d_gene: .
v_gene: TRBV5-1
abundance: .

CDR3nt: TGTGCCAGTAGTCTCCGGGACGGTGGGGATAACTATGGCTACACCTTC
CDR3aa: CASSLRDGGDNYGYTF
j_gene: TRBJ1-2
d_gene: .
v_gene: TRBV19
abundance: few

CDR3nt: TGTGCCAGCAGCTTACTGACAGGTTCCGGGAACACTGAAGCTTTCTTT
CDR3aa: CASSLLTGSGNTEAFF
j_gene: TRBJ1-1
d_gene: .
v_gene: TRBV7-9
abundance: .

CDR3nt: TGTGCCAGCAGCGCGGGACAGTACACTGAAGCTTTCTTT
CDR3aa: CASSAGQYTEAFF
j_gene: TRBJ1-1
d_gene: TRBD1
v_gene: TRBV11-1
abundance: .

CDR3nt: TGTGCCAGCAGCTCGTCAGGGAATCAGCCCCAGCATTTT
CDR3aa: CASSSSGNQPQHF
j_gene: TRBJ1-5
d_gene: .
v_gene: TRBV7-5
abundance: .

CDR3nt: TGTGCCAGCTTAAGGGAGGGGGCGCAACGAGAGACCCAGTACTTC
CDR3aa: CASLREGAQRETQYF
j_gene: TRBJ2-5
d_gene: .
v_gene: TRBV7-6
abundance: .